These 29 T cell receptor beta chains were sequenced from one sample in a study of human versus mouse CDR3 diversity and MHC coevolution. Some clones are missing from TCRdb's copy, which holds only in-frame ones; the method was immunoSEQ multiplex PCR. The top ten clones hold around 0.15% of a sample with around 77,000 clones, 92% of them seen once. Sequenced: naive CD4+ T cells from blood. Subset described: CD45RO-negative CD62L-positive naive CD4 T cells. The receptors originated from a person aged 30-70 years in good health.

The chain links TRBV5-1 to TRBJ2-1; 9 bases align to TRBD1. The CDR3 has 15 residues. Trimming at V came to 4 bases and at J to 5 bases, leaving 7 bases not matched to a gene. CDR1 and CDR2 from the germline V gene are SGHRS and YFSETQ. The CDR3 sequence is CASSVAWTGDNEQFF. The DNA for the CDR3 is TGCGCCAGCAGCGTGGCCTGGACAGGGGACAATGAGCAGTTCTTC.

This chain connects TRBV9 to TRBJ2-7, with D possibly being TRBD1 (5 bases). Germline V CDR1 and CDR2: SGDLS, YYNGEE. This CDR3 is built from 14 residues. V gave up 0 bases and J gave up 4 bases, with 11 bases separating them. The CDR3 protein is CASSVEQDSYEQYF. As DNA, the CDR3 is TGTGCCAGCAGCGTAGAACAGGATAGTTACGAGCAGTACTTC.

The J gene is TRBJ2-1, the V gene TRBV9; D is undetermined. CDR1 and CDR2 from the germline V gene are SGDLS and YYNGEE. The V end lost 1 base, the J end lost 5 bases, and 19 bases lay between the germline ends. The CDR3 is 17 amino acids. This CDR3 reads CASSVSAAANSDNEQFF. The CDR3 bases are TGTGCCAGCAGCGTATCCGCGGCAGCCAACTCGGACAATGAGCAGTTCTTC.

The V call is TRBV6-1, the J call TRBJ2-3; D remains ambiguous. The germline V gene encodes CDR1 MNHNS and CDR2 SASEGT. V shed 2 bases and J shed 4 bases, with 4 bases lying between them. This CDR3 comprises 12 residues. The CDR3 reads CASSESADTQYF. In DNA form, the CDR3 reads TGTGCCAGCAGTGAATCCGCAGATACGCAGTATTTT.

J is TRBJ1-1 and V is TRBV18; tentative D call: TRBD1 (6 bases). The length of the CDR3 is 14 residues. Deletions cut 1 base from V and 3 bases from J, with 9 bases between. Germline CDR1 is KGHSH and CDR2 is LQKENI. The CDR3 bases are TGTGCCAGCTCACCACGGGACAAACACACTGAAGCTTTCTTT. Translated, it gives CASSPRDKHTEAFF.

This chain connects TRBV5-4 to TRBJ2-3, with 10 bases aligning to TRBD2. This CDR3 has 17 residues. Germline trimming cut 0 bases from V and 4 bases from J; bases unmatched to any gene: 8. The germline V gene has CDR1 SGHNT and CDR2 YYREEE (reference sequence). CDR3 nucleotides: TGTGCCAGCAGCTTGGGGGGAAGCGGGGGGGCCGCAGATACGCAGTATTTT. Protein: CASSLGGSGGAADTQYF.

This sequence joins TRBV5-4 and TRBJ2-5; 7 bases line up with TRBD1. This CDR3 has 16 amino acids. J was trimmed by 4 bases and V by 2 bases; bases with no gene match: 11. Germline-derived CDR1 and CDR2 are SGHNT and YYREEE (reference sequence). The CDR3 DNA reads as TGTGCCAGCAGCTTCCTACTCGACAGGGTGGGAGAGACCCAGTACTTC. Its protein is CASSFLLDRVGETQYF.

V is TRBV30 and J is TRBJ2-7, with D perhaps TRBD2 (6 bases). This CDR3 is built from 14 residues. Germline-derived CDR1 and CDR2 are GTSNPN and SVGIG (reference sequence). V gave up 0 bases and J gave up 1 base, with 10 bases separating them. The CDR3 coding sequence is TGTGCCTGGAGTGTTGGAGGGCCATCCTACGAGCAGTACTTC. This encodes CAWSVGGPSYEQYF.

This sequence joins TRBV4-2 and TRBJ2-2; TRBD2 matches 16 bases. The CDR3 runs to 20 residues. The ends lost 1 base at V and 5 bases at J; junction bases unmatched: 10. Per germline, CDR1 LGHNA and CDR2 YNFKEQ. The CDR3 DNA reads as TGTGCCAGCAGCCAAGTCCCCGGGACTAGCGGGGGGGTTATAACCGGGGAGCTGTTTTTT. This sequence encodes CASSQVPGTSGGVITGELFF.

The chain couples TRBV5-6 to TRBJ2-7; a weak D match, TRBD1 (5 bases). There are 13 residues in the CDR3. Trimming removed 2 bases from V and 7 bases from J, with 13 bases in between. In germline, CDR1 is SGHDT, CDR2 YYEEEE. CDR3 DNA: TGTGCCAGCAGCTTCTCTGGACACCAAGAGCAGTACTTC. Translated, it gives CASSFSGHQEQYF. The full variable domain, in which reference TRBV5-6 and TRBJ2-7 provide the parts outside the CDR3, is DAGVTQSPTHLIKTRGQQVTLRCSPKSGHDTVSWYQQALGQGPQFIFQYYEEEERQRGNFPDRFSGHQFPNYSSELNVNALLLGDSALYLCASSFSGHQEQYFGPGTRLTVT.

The chain has TRBV7-9 and TRBJ1-2, with TRBD1 matching 7 bases. Germline-derived CDR1 and CDR2 are SEHNR and FQNEAQ (reference sequence). Trimming took 7 bases from V and 0 from J; bases not matched to a gene: 5. The CDR3 is 14 residues long. CDR3 DNA sequence: TGTGCCAGCAAACGGGACAGAGCTAACTATGGCTACACCTTC. Translation: CASKRDRANYGYTF.

The V gene is TRBV29-1, the J gene TRBJ2-5, with unresolved D. This CDR3 comprises 13 residues. Looked up from germline, CDR1 is SQVTM and CDR2 is ANQGSEA. Trimming took 4 bases from V and 2 from J, leaving 11 bases between them. The CDR3 nucleotides read TGCAGCGTTGCCCCCGTCCCTCAAGAGACCCAGTACTTC. Translation gives CSVAPVPQETQYF.

The V call is TRBV6-5, the J call TRBJ2-7; 9 bases map to TRBD1. The V segment lost 6 bases and the J segment 6 bases; nucleotides outside the gene matches: 9. This CDR3 comprises 14 residues. CDR1 is MNHEY, CDR2 SVGAGI, per germline. CDR3 coding DNA: TGTGCCAGCAGGCTGGTGGACAGGGGTTCCGAGCAGTACTTC. This gives the protein CASRLVDRGSEQYF.

CDR3 nucleotide sequence: TGCACCAGCAGCCTACTAGCGGGAGAGAACAATGAGCAGTTCTTC. Residues: CTSSLLAGENNEQFF. The rearrangement links TRBV1 to TRBJ2-1; TRBD2, as called in the table, went unchecked against the DNA. TRBV1 represents a pseudogene. The CDR3 runs 15 residues.

The rearrangement links TRBV11-2 to TRBJ2-5; 9 bases fit TRBD2. The CDR3 runs 14 residues. V shed 6 bases and J 4 bases; nucleotides not matched to a gene: 6. Germline CDR1 and CDR2: SGHAT and FQNNGV. CDR3 protein: CASSLRLAAETQYF. The CDR3 DNA sequence: TGTGCCAGCAGTTTAAGACTAGCGGCAGAGACCCAGTACTTC.

The chain employs TRBV5-1 and TRBJ1-1, with 10 bases identical to TRBD1. The V gene end was trimmed by 4 bases and the J gene end by 7 bases; junction bases not matched to a gene: 4. Per the germline V gene, CDR1 is SGHRS and CDR2 is YFSETQ. The CDR3 has 13 residues. The CDR3 protein is CASSRQGAVEAFF. The CDR3 DNA reads as TGCGCCAGCAGCCGACAGGGGGCGGTTGAAGCTTTCTTT.

The rearrangement uses TRBV4-1 and TRBJ2-1; D is possibly TRBD2 (6 bases). Trimming stripped 4 bases from V and 11 bases from J, with 18 bases between. There are 14 residues in the CDR3. Germline CDR1 is MGHRA and CDR2 is YSYEKL. CDR3 coding DNA: TGCGCCAGCAGCCCCCATCAGGACTATCGCCAGCAGTTCTTC. Amino acids: CASSPHQDYRQQFF.

The rearrangement joins TRBV19 to TRBJ2-3; D possibly corresponds to TRBD1 (6 bases). This CDR3 is built from 15 residues. V was pared by 5 bases and J by 2 bases, with 14 bases between. CDR1 is LNHDA and CDR2 is SQIVND in the germline V gene (reference sequence). The CDR3, as DNA: TGTGCCAGTAGTCCTTTGGGGGACAACACAGATACGCAGTATTTT. Translation: CASSPLGDNTDTQYF.

This chain connects TRBV2 to TRBJ2-1; 11 bases are a match to TRBD2. Per germline, CDR1 SNHLY and CDR2 FYNNEI. This CDR3 is built from 15 residues. V shed 7 bases and J 5 bases; nucleotides not matched to a gene: 7. The chain's CDR3 is CASTLSGRVHNEQFF. The CDR3 region has the DNA TGTGCCAGCACCCTTAGCGGGAGGGTCCACAATGAGCAGTTCTTC.

The rearrangement links TRBV5-1 to TRBJ2-2; D possibly corresponds to TRBD1 (6 bases). With 4 bases removed from V and 4 bases from J, the gap between germline ends came to 11 bases. There are 14 residues in the CDR3. Germline assignment: CDR1 SGHRS and CDR2 YFSETQ. The DNA for the CDR3 is TGCGCCAGCAGCCGCCCAGGGGTCACCGGGGAGCTGTTTTTT. Translated, it gives CASSRPGVTGELFF.

The chain is built from TRBV2 and TRBJ1-5, with TRBD1 as a possible D gene (6 bases). V was shortened by 1 base and J by 4 bases, with 17 bases between the two germline ends. The CDR3 consists of 17 residues. The germline CDR1 and CDR2 sequences are SNHLY and FYNNEI. CDR3 loop: CASSEDDPGAPNQPQHF. The CDR3 nucleotides are TGTGCCAGCAGTGAAGATGATCCAGGGGCGCCGAATCAGCCCCAGCATTTT.

V and J are TRBV6-4 and TRBJ2-3; 7 positions match TRBD2. V shed 2 bases, J shed 4 bases, and the junction held 3 bases outside the gene matches. Germline CDR1 reads MRHNA; CDR2 reads SNTAGT. The CDR3 has 14 amino acids. Here the CDR3 reads CASSDRGGADTQYF. The DNA for the CDR3 is TGTGCCAGCAGTGACCGCGGGGGTGCAGATACGCAGTATTTT.

The V and J genes are TRBV19 and TRBJ2-4; 7 positions match TRBD2. The CDR3 is made up of 16 amino acids. V gave up 6 bases and J gave up 4 bases; unmatched junction bases: 12. Germline CDR1 is LNHDA and CDR2 is SQIVND (reference sequence). CDR3 residues: CASSPTSATAKNIQYF. Written as DNA, the CDR3 is TGTGCCAGTAGCCCTACTAGCGCTACCGCAAAAAACATTCAGTACTTC.

V and J are TRBV19 and TRBJ2-5; the D is unclear. The CDR3 consists of 13 residues. Per the germline V gene, CDR1 is LNHDA and CDR2 is SQIVND (reference sequence). The V gene lost 5 bases and the J gene lost 4 bases, with 11 bases spanning the gap. The CDR3 bases are TGTGCCAGTAGTGGGCCCTCCCGAGAGACCCAGTACTTC. The encoded protein is CASSGPSRETQYF. Based on the CDR3 plus reference TRBV19 and TRBJ2-5, the full variable domain is DGGITQSPKYLFRKEGQNVTLSCEQNLNHDAMYWYRQDPGQGLRLIYYSQIVNDFQKGDIAEGYSVSREKKESFPLTVTSAQKNPTAFYLCASSGPSRETQYFGPGTRLLVL.

The chain joins TRBV28 to TRBJ1-1, with no clear D. This CDR3 spans 16 amino acids. The germline gives CDR1 MDHEN, CDR2 SYDVKM. V was trimmed by 3 bases and J by 4 bases, leaving 18 bases between them. Here the CDR3 DNA reads TGTGCCAGCAGTTTGTCCCGGGGATCGATGAGCACTGAAGCTTTCTTT. Translating it yields CASSLSRGSMSTEAFF.

The rearrangement joins TRBV4-1 to TRBJ1-4, with D unclear. CDR1 and CDR2 (germline): MGHRA, YSYEKL. Trimming cost V 4 bases and J 3 bases, with 15 bases left between them. The CDR3 contains 16 residues. Here the CDR3 DNA reads TGCGCCAGCAGCCCCTTCAGTCAGTCCGCTAATGAAAAACTGTTTTTT. This codes for CASSPFSQSANEKLFF.

The chain couples TRBV29-1 to TRBJ1-5, with D perhaps TRBD1 (5 bases). Germline V lookup: CDR1 SQVTM, CDR2 ANQGSEA. The CDR3 totals 13 residues. Trimming pared 4 bases from V and 2 bases from J, leaving 9 bases between. DNA of the CDR3: TGCAGCGTTGGGGGGGGAGGCAATCAGCCCCAGCATTTT. Residues: CSVGGGGNQPQHF.

The chain employs TRBV14 and TRBJ2-5, with 7 bases matching TRBD1. Germline lookup yields CDR1 SGHDN and CDR2 FVKESK. The CDR3 length is 15 residues. V lost 4 bases, J lost 1 base, and 6 bases stayed unmatched. Here the CDR3 DNA reads TGTGCCAGCAGCCCAGGGGGTTGGTCCCAAGAGACCCAGTACTTC. Translated, it gives CASSPGGWSQETQYF. Together with reference TRBV14 and TRBJ2-5, the CDR3 gives the full variable domain: EAGVTQFPSHSVIEKGQTVTLRCDPISGHDNLYWYRRVMGKEIKFLLHFVKESKQDESGMPNNRFLAERTGGTYSTLKVQPAELEDSGVYFCASSPGGWSQETQYFGPGTRLLVL.

The chain uses TRBV7-2 and TRBJ2-5; D is perhaps TRBD2 (6 bases). V was trimmed by 5 bases and J by 5 bases, leaving 21 bases between them. There are 16 residues in the CDR3. The germline CDR1 and CDR2 sequences are SGHTA and FQGNSA. CDR3 in amino acids: CASSQGATAGGETQYF. Here the CDR3 DNA reads TGTGCCAGCAGCCAGGGAGCAACGGCTGGGGGGGAGACCCAGTACTTC.